The clone carrying this TCR gamma chain was picked up a small number of times. The antigen is not known. TCRdb assigns this DNA the protein of a much larger clone, which departs from its translation at residue 3; this likely reflects a read error, and the protein shown comes from translating the DNA. These data belong to a study of intestinal T cells in coeliac disease. Findings and caveats of the study: TRG clustering correctly classified 51 of 54 biopsies (about 94%). All 22 biopsies were correctly classified by TRD kmer clustering. Splitting by age did not yield significant classification despite group age differences. Some TCR sequences were likely missing due to degraded FFPE-derived DNA.

The CDR3 runs 10 residues. Using about 210 ng of biopsy DNA, TRG was amplified with LymphoTrack primers. TCRdb re-called the multiplex PCR reads with CATT. The data hold several hundred gamma-chain clones, with around 47% observed a single time. For each case, the template was genomic DNA from ten roughly 4.5-µm formalin-fixed paraffin-embedded scrolls. V gene TRGV10 combines with J gene TRGJ1 or TRGJ2. TRGV10 is an ORF for which the function is uncertain. The sample consisted of a duodenal biopsy. This TCR was recovered from a human donor with celiac disease. Written as DNA, the CDR3 is TGTGCTGTGTGGGACCATAAGAAACTCTTT. It codes for CAVWDHKKLF.